One and the same sample provided the 29 T cell receptor beta chains below, sequenced in a study of vaccination and CD4 T cells after COVID-19 (dated by TCRdb to 2021 to 2024). The method behind the library was PCR. TCRdb records Illumina iSeq 100 as the sequencer. TCR sequencing of DNA from cultured CD4+ T cells used the Oncomine TCR Beta short-read assay at the Johns Hopkins FTIC core. The public reads were reanalyzed by TCRdb: fastp trimming at Q25, MiXCR alignment, in-frame beta chains only. One record per CDR3 amino acid sequence lists the most common genes and DNA. This sample comprises about 18,000 distinct CDR3 sequences, roughly 51% of them detected only once. The ten largest clones add up to 7.9% of the sample. The treatment or condition label on this specimen signifies: roughly 11-day PBMC culture with coronavirus spike peptide pools or control peptides (ViraFEST assay). No antigen is known for these receptors.

Source material: CD4+ T cells from blood, cultured in vitro. These TCRs come from a human donor who had recovered from COVID-19.

This chain links TRBV6-4 with TRBJ2-2; D is undetermined. Germline V gives CDR1 MRHNA, CDR2 SNTAGT. V lost 3 bases to trimming and J lost 1 base, with 6 bases between them. The CDR3 extends over 14 amino acids. The DNA for the CDR3 is TGTGCCAGCAGTGAATGGCGGAACACCGGGGAGCTGTTTTTT. Translated, it gives CASSEWRNTGELFF.

The chain uses TRBV7-8 and TRBJ1-4; tentative D call: TRBD1 (6 bases). This CDR3 is 14 amino acids long. Trimming cost V 5 bases and J 10 bases, with 17 bases left between them. Germline CDR1 and CDR2: SGHVS and FQNEAQ. This CDR3 is CASSPTGTRGKLFF. CDR3 nucleotides: TGTGCCAGCAGCCCTACAGGGACGAGGGGAAAACTGTTTTTT.

The chain is built from TRBV7-2 and TRBJ2-1; D is possibly TRBD2 (6 bases). The CDR3 loop spans 17 amino acids. Germline V CDR1 and CDR2: SGHTA, FQGNSA. V lost 3 bases, J lost 1 base, and 16 bases lay in between. CDR3 bases: TGTGCCAGCAGCTTCCCCCCGAGGCGGGGTTCCTACAATGAGCAGTTCTTC. It yields the protein CASSFPPRRGSYNEQFF.

V gene TRBV20-1 combines with J gene TRBJ1-1; D unresolved. The CDR3 has 12 residues. CDR1 is DFQATT and CDR2 is SNEGSKA in the germline V gene (reference sequence). The V and J ends lost 4 bases and 4 bases respectively, with 10 bases between them. The CDR3 coding sequence is TGCAGTGCTATTGCGGCATTCACTGAAGCTTTCTTT. Translated, it gives CSAIAAFTEAFF.

This chain uses TRBV6-5 with TRBJ1-2, with no clear D. From germline, CDR1 is MNHEY and CDR2 SVGAGI. V lost 0 bases, J lost 5 bases, and 19 bases lay in between. The CDR3 spans 17 residues. Here the CDR3 reads CASSYSIFGSSSYGYTF. The CDR3 DNA reads as TGTGCCAGCAGTTACTCGATCTTTGGCAGTTCTTCGTATGGCTACACCTTC.

The J gene is TRBJ2-1, the V gene TRBV7-6; D is undetermined. The length of the CDR3 is 15 residues. V shed 3 bases and J shed 5 bases, with 14 bases lying between them. From germline, CDR1 is SGHVS and CDR2 FNYEAQ. CDR3 sequence reads: CASSLGIGYDNEQFF. CDR3 DNA sequence: TGTGCCAGCAGCTTGGGTATCGGTTACGACAATGAGCAGTTCTTC.

The chain is built from TRBV6-5 and TRBJ2-4; the D gene is possibly TRBD2 (6 bases). The CDR3 totals 17 residues. Germline-derived CDR1 and CDR2 are MNHEY and SVGAGI. V lost 0 bases, J lost 0 bases, and 12 bases lay in between. CDR3 sequence: CASSYSILGLAKNIQYF. DNA of the CDR3: TGTGCCAGCAGTTACTCGATACTGGGACTAGCCAAAAACATTCAGTACTTC.

V and J are TRBV10-3 and TRBJ1-6, with 7 positions matching TRBD1. Per the germline V gene, CDR1 is ENHRY and CDR2 is SYGVKD. Trimming removed 6 bases from V and 6 bases from J; junction bases left unmatched: 5. This CDR3 has 14 amino acids. The CDR3 loop reads CAIRTGDPNSPLHF. CDR3 bases: TGTGCCATCAGAACAGGGGACCCTAATTCACCCCTCCACTTT.

Here the CDR3 reads CASRGLANTGELFF. For the CDR3, the DNA is TGTGCCAGCAGGGGTCTAGCGAACACCGGGGAGCTGTTTTTT. The chain combines TRBV2 with TRBJ2-2; D not resolved. This CDR3 region has 14 residues. V shed 6 bases and J shed 0 bases, with 8 bases lying between them. CDR1 and CDR2 from the germline V gene are SNHLY and FYNNEI. Complete variable domain (other parts from reference TRBV2 and TRBJ2-2): EPEVTQTPSHQVTQMGQEVILRCVPISNHLYFYWYRQILGQKVEFLVSFYNNEISEKSEIFDDQFSVERPDGSNFTLKIRSTKLEDSAMYFCASRGLANTGELFFGEGSRLTVL.

The gene calls are TRBV19 and TRBJ1-5, with D maybe TRBD1 (5 bases). The germline V gene encodes CDR1 LNHDA and CDR2 SQIVND (reference sequence). V shed 8 bases and J shed 1 base, with 9 bases lying between them. The CDR3 consists of 13 residues. CDR3 residues: CASRDSSNQPQHF. The CDR3 coding sequence is TGTGCCAGTCGTGACAGCAGCAATCAGCCCCAGCATTTT.

This clonotype occurred once. J is TRBJ2-3 and V is TRBV20-1; a weak D match, TRBD2 (5 bases). Germline assignment: CDR1 DFQATT and CDR2 SNEGSKA (reference sequence). The CDR3 length is 12 residues. The DNA for the CDR3 is TGCAGCATACTAGGCTCGGGGGATACGCAGTATTTT. Protein sequence: CSILGSGDTQYF.

This clonotype was seen more than once but under ten times. The V gene is TRBV20-1, the J gene TRBJ1-5, with D hard to call. CDR1 is DFQATT, CDR2 SNEGSKA, per germline (reference sequence). This CDR3 is 15 amino acids long. Trimming stripped 3 bases from V and 0 bases from J, with 12 bases between. The CDR3 nucleotides are TGCAGTGCTAGTGGAGGCAGCAATAGCAATCAGCCCCAGCATTTT. Translation: CSASGGSNSNQPQHF.

The chain combines TRBV7-6 with TRBJ1-1, with TRBD1 matching 11 bases. Trimming at V came to 3 bases and at J to 5 bases, leaving 5 bases not matched to a gene. Germline V CDR1 and CDR2: SGHVS, FNYEAQ. The CDR3 spans 15 residues. The DNA for the CDR3 is TGTGCCAGCAGCTTGACCGGGACAGGGGGTACTGAAGCTTTCTTT. It encodes CASSLTGTGGTEAFF.

The chain is built from TRBV5-3 and TRBJ1-2; the D is unclear. TRBV5-3 is given ORF status, its function remaining uncertain. Trimming cost V 3 bases and J 4 bases, with 16 bases left between them. The CDR3 extends over 15 amino acids. CDR3 loop: CARSCDWRATYGYTF. The CDR3 DNA reads as TGTGCCAGAAGCTGCGATTGGCGGGCCACCTATGGCTACACCTTC.

This chain links TRBV6-1 with TRBJ2-7; D is possibly TRBD1 (6 bases). The CDR3 is 15 amino acids. CDR1 and CDR2 from the germline V gene are MNHNS and SASEGT. Deletions cut 5 bases from V and 1 base from J, with 15 bases between. The CDR3, as DNA: TGTGCCAGCAGTCGGACAGCCAGTTCGTCCTACGAGCAGTACTTC. It codes for CASSRTASSSYEQYF.

The chain recombines TRBV7-3 with TRBJ1-5; no definite D call. The length of the CDR3 is 13 residues. Germline lookup yields CDR1 SGHTA and CDR2 FQGTGA. Trimming took 0 bases from V and 3 from J, leaving 3 bases between them. CDR3 in amino acids: CASSLTVNQPQHF. In DNA form, the CDR3 reads TGTGCCAGCAGCTTAACGGTCAATCAGCCCCAGCATTTT.

V and J are TRBV30 and TRBJ1-2, with D maybe TRBD1 (6 bases). Germline V gives CDR1 GTSNPN, CDR2 SVGIG (reference sequence). The CDR3 has 13 amino acids. V gave up 4 bases and J gave up 0 bases, with 9 bases separating them. CDR3: CAWTRDTNYGYTF. The CDR3, as DNA: TGTGCCTGGACTAGGGACACTAACTATGGCTACACCTTC. Looking up the rest from reference TRBV30 and TRBJ1-2 gives the full variable domain: SQTIHQWPATLVQPVGSPLSLECTVEGTSNPNLYWYRQAAGRGLQLLFYSVGIGQISSEVPQNLSASRPQDRQFILSSKKLLLSDSGFYLCAWTRDTNYGYTFGSGTRLTVV.

The chain recombines TRBV12-3 or TRBV12-4 with TRBJ1-1; 7 bases fit TRBD1. V trimming: 6 bases; J trimming: 6 bases; junction bases outside the gene matches: 13. This CDR3 region has 15 residues. This CDR3 reads CASRRAGGVGAEAFF. CDR3 sequence (DNA): TGTGCCAGCAGGCGAGCAGGGGGGGTCGGCGCTGAAGCTTTCTTT.

V is TRBV19 and J is TRBJ1-1, with D possibly being TRBD1 (5 bases). V was clipped by 3 bases and J by 1 base, with 9 bases between them. Germline V gene lookup returns CDR1 LNHDA and CDR2 SQIVND (reference sequence). The CDR3 totals 14 residues. CDR3 sequence: CASSMGLGNTEAFF. CDR3 coding DNA: TGTGCCAGTAGTATGGGACTTGGGAACACTGAAGCTTTCTTT.

The V gene is TRBV30, the J gene TRBJ2-5; D is perhaps TRBD1 (5 bases). From germline, CDR1 is GTSNPN and CDR2 SVGIG (reference sequence). CDR3 length equals 14 residues. The V gene lost 2 bases and the J gene lost 4 bases, with 14 bases spanning the gap. In DNA, the CDR3 is TGTGCCTGGAGTCCAGGGATTACCCTAGAGACCCAGTACTTC. It is translated as CAWSPGITLETQYF.

This chain uses TRBV7-9 with TRBJ2-1, with 9 bases aligning to TRBD2. V gave up 2 bases and J gave up 3 bases; unmatched junction bases: 2. The CDR3 loop spans 15 amino acids. In germline, CDR1 is SEHNR, CDR2 FQNEAQ (reference sequence). The CDR3 protein is CASSLRAGGYNEQFF. In DNA form, the CDR3 reads TGTGCCAGCAGCTTAAGAGCGGGAGGCTACAATGAGCAGTTCTTC.

This rearrangement joins TRBV2 to TRBJ2-2; weak D call: TRBD2 (5 bases). The V gene's germline CDR1 is SNHLY and CDR2 FYNNEI. V dropped 3 bases and J dropped 5 bases, with 10 bases sitting between them. CDR3 length: 14 amino acids. CDR3 nucleotide sequence: TGTGCCAGCAGTGAGAGTGAGGGAACCGGGGAGCTGTTTTTT. Amino acid sequence: CASSESEGTGELFF. Complete variable domain (other parts from reference TRBV2 and TRBJ2-2): EPEVTQTPSHQVTQMGQEVILRCVPISNHLYFYWYRQILGQKVEFLVSFYNNEISEKSEIFDDQFSVERPDGSNFTLKIRSTKLEDSAMYFCASSESEGTGELFFGEGSRLTVL.

The rearrangement uses TRBV6-1 and TRBJ1-2; no clear D gene. V dropped 6 bases and J dropped 5 bases, with 22 bases sitting between them. This CDR3 region has 16 residues. Germline-derived CDR1 and CDR2 are MNHNS and SASEGT. The CDR3: CASSLHRASERYGYTF. The CDR3 bases are TGTGCCAGCAGCCTCCACCGGGCCTCAGAGCGGTATGGCTACACCTTC.

The chain uses TRBV19 and TRBJ1-2; the D gene is possibly TRBD1 (5 bases). Germline V gives CDR1 LNHDA, CDR2 SQIVND (reference sequence). V was shortened by 3 bases and J by 5 bases, with 13 bases between the two germline ends. The CDR3 totals 14 residues. CDR3 region: CASSMQQDRYGYTF. CDR3 DNA sequence: TGTGCCAGTAGTATGCAACAGGATAGATATGGCTACACCTTC. Drawing the rest from reference TRBV19 and TRBJ1-2, the complete variable domain is DGGITQSPKYLFRKEGQNVTLSCEQNLNHDAMYWYRQDPGQGLRLIYYSQIVNDFQKGDIAEGYSVSREKKESFPLTVTSAQKNPTAFYLCASSMQQDRYGYTFGSGTRLTVV.

This clonotype was picked up a small number of times. The rearrangement joins TRBV20-1 to TRBJ1-1, with D maybe TRBD1 (6 bases). Germline CDR1 DFQATT, CDR2 SNEGSKA (reference sequence). This CDR3 has 13 amino acids. For the CDR3, the DNA is TGCGGATTTTTAAGACAGGTGGAGCATGAAGCTTTCTTT. This sequence encodes CGFLRQVEHEAFF.

The V gene is TRBV28, the J gene TRBJ2-3; TRBD2 matches at 10 bases. Germline V gives CDR1 MDHEN, CDR2 SYDVKM. The CDR3 extends over 15 amino acids. The ends lost 2 bases at V and 3 bases at J; junction bases unmatched: 2. In DNA, the CDR3 is TGTGCCAGCAGTTTACAGACTAGCGGGACAGATACGCAGTATTTT. The encoded protein is CASSLQTSGTDTQYF.

V usage is TRBV12-3 or TRBV12-4 and J usage is TRBJ1-6; no reliable D call. This CDR3 has 12 amino acids. Trimming removed 7 bases from V and 7 bases from J, with 8 bases in between. The CDR3 sequence is CASTKANSPLHF. CDR3 nucleotide sequence: TGTGCCAGCACCAAAGCCAATTCACCCCTCCACTTT.

This chain uses TRBV12-3 or TRBV12-4 with TRBJ2-7, with 7 positions matching TRBD2. There are 15 residues in the CDR3. Losses at the gene ends were 6 bases for V and 5 bases for J; bases not matched to a gene: 13. CDR3 nucleotide sequence: TGTGCCAGCAGCACTAGATGGGTGGGGGGGAACGAGCAGTACTTC. As protein: CASSTRWVGGNEQYF.

The J gene is TRBJ2-7, the V gene TRBV7-2, with TRBD2 matching 7 bases. V lost 5 bases to trimming and J lost 5 bases; unmatched junction nucleotides: 12. Germline loops: CDR1 SGHTA, CDR2 FQGNSA. CDR3 length equals 15 residues. CDR3 in DNA: TGTGCCAGCAGCATAAACGGGGAGGGGTACGACGAGCAGTACTTC. Translation gives CASSINGEGYDEQYF.